Listed below are T cell receptor beta chains from one sample, sequenced in a study of shared clonotypes between healthy human individuals. Only in-frame clones appear in the TCRdb table, and some are missing; sequencing was by immunoSEQ multiplex PCR. The repertoire holds a few million clones, 80% to 95% seen once, with 0.39% in the top ten. Sequenced material: naive CD4+ T cells from PBMCs. These receptors originate from a man between 18 and 35 years old in good health. Some clones in this sample may be carry-over from other donors' samples. Each CDR3 is given with its conserved first and last residue. A D gene is named only where the DNA matches it firmly. Where a row states a size, it is once, few, many or the class of an expanded clone; other rows omit it.

j_gene	abundance	v_gene	d_gene	CDR3nt	CDR3aa
TRBJ2-7	.	TRBV7-9	.	TGTGCCAGCAGCTCGGCAGGGCAATTCTACGAGCAGTACTTC	CASSSAGQFYEQYF
TRBJ2-3	once	TRBV7-3	TRBD2	TGTGCCAGCAGCCCCTTGGGACTAGCGGGAGGTACGCAGTATTTT	CASSPLGLAGGTQYF
TRBJ1-6	.	TRBV2	.	TGTGCCAGCAGTGAATTGGGAAATAATTCACCCCTCCACTTT	CASSELGNNSPLHF
TRBJ2-7	.	TRBV19	TRBD1	TGTGCCAGTAGTATTGGGACAGGGGGTGGCGAGCAGTACTTC	CASSIGTGGGEQYF
TRBJ2-1	.	TRBV5-6	.	TGTGCCAGCAGCTCAGTGACTGAGGTTGCTTACAATGAGCAGTTCTTC	CASSSVTEVAYNEQFF
TRBJ2-1	.	TRBV9	TRBD2	TGTGCCAGCAGCGTAGGACCGGGACTAGCAGCCTACAATGAGCAGTTCTTC	CASSVGPGLAAYNEQFF
TRBJ1-3	.	TRBV2	TRBD1	TGTGCCAGCATACCGGGACAGGGGACTCGGAGTGGAAACACCATATATTTT	CASIPGQGTRSGNTIYF
TRBJ1-1	.	TRBV5-1	.	TGCGCCAGCAGCACTACAGTGAACACTGAAGCTTTCTTT	CASSTTVNTEAFF
TRBJ2-7	.	TRBV27	.	TGTGCCAGCCAGCTGTTTTGGACAGTCGACTCCTCGATGGGCGAGCAGTACTTC	CASQLFWTVDSSMGEQYF
TRBJ2-2	.	TRBV9	TRBD2	TGTGCCAGCAGCGCCTCGACTAGCGGGAGGGCAGGCGGGGAGCTGTTTTTT	CASSASTSGRAGGELFF
TRBJ2-1	.	TRBV9	.	TGTGCCAGCAGCGTAGCGAGCGGAATCTTCTACAATGAGCAGTTCTTC	CASSVASGIFYNEQFF
TRBJ1-3	.	TRBV28	.	TGTGCCAGCACCCCCCTTGGGACACACTCTGGAAACACCATATATTTT	CASTPLGTHSGNTIYF
TRBJ1-2	.	TRBV14	.	TGTGCCAGCAGCCGGACAGATAACTATGGCTACACCTTC	CASSRTDNYGYTF
TRBJ1-1	.	TRBV4-3	.	TGCGCCAGCAGCCAAGATCAGGCCGCGAACACTGAAGCTTTCTTT	CASSQDQAANTEAFF
TRBJ2-5	.	TRBV25-1	TRBD1	TGTGCCAGCAGTGCCCCCGGGACAGAGGAGACCCAGTACTTC	CASSAPGTEETQYF
TRBJ1-1	.	TRBV28	.	TGTGCCAGCACGGTCGTAACTATGAACACTGAAGCTTTCTTT	CASTVVTMNTEAFF
TRBJ2-7	.	TRBV10-2	.	TGCGCCAGCAGTCGCACGACAGGACCCTACGAGCAGTACTTC	CASSRTTGPYEQYF
TRBJ2-7	.	TRBV6-5	.	TGTGCCAGCAGACCGGGACAAGCCTACGAGCAGTACTTC	CASRPGQAYEQYF
TRBJ2-1	.	TRBV7-9	TRBD2	TGTGCCAGCAGCTTGCCTAGCGGGAGTGGTTCCTACAATGAGCAGTTCTTC	CASSLPSGSGSYNEQFF
TRBJ2-4	once	TRBV5-1	.	TGCGCCAGCAGCTCCGCAGCCAAAAACATTCAGTACTTC	CASSSAAKNIQYF
TRBJ1-1	.	TRBV28	.	TGTGCCAGCAGTTTCCTCGGGACGAACACTGAAGCTTTCTTT	CASSFLGTNTEAFF
TRBJ1-3	.	TRBV28	.	TGTGCCAGCAGTTTAGGGCAGGCTGGAAACACCATATATTTT	CASSLGQAGNTIYF
TRBJ1-5	.	TRBV5-1	.	TGCGCCAGCAGCTTAGCCGGGGCCGGGAATCAGCCCCAGCATTTT	CASSLAGAGNQPQHF